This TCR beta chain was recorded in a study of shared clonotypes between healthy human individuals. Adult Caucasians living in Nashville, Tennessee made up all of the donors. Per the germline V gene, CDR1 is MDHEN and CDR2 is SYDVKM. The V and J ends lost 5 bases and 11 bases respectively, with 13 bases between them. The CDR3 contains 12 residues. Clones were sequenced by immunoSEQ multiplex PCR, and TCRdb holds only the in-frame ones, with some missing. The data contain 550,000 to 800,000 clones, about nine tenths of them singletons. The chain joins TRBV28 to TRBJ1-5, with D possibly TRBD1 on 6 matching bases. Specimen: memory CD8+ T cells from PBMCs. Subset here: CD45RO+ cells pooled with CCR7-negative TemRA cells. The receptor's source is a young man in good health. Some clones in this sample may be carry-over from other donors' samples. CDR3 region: CASSLGTLSQHF. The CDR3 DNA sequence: TGTGCCAGCAGTCTCGGGACACTGTCCCAGCATTTT. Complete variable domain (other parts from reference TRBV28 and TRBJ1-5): DVKVTQSSRYLVKRTGEKVFLECVQDMDHENMFWYRQDPGLGLRLIYFSYDVKMKEKGDIPEGYSVSREKKERFSLILESASTNQTSMYLCASSLGTLSQHFGDGTRLSIL.